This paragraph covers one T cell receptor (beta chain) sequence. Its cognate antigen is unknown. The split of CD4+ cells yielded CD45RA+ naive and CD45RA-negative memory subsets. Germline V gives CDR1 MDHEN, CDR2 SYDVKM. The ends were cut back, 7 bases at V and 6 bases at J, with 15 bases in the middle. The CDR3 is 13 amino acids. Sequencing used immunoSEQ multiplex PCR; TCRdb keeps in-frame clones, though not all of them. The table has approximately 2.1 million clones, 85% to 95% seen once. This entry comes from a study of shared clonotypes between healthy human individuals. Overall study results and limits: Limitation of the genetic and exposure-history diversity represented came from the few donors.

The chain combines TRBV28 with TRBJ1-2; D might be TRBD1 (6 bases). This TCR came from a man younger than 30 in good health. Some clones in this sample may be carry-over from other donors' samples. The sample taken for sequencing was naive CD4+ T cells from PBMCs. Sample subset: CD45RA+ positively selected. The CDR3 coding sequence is TGTGCCAGCACCCTAGGGGGGGGCGATGGCTACACCTTC. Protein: CASTLGGGDGYTF.